These T cell receptor beta chains were read from a single sample in a study of blood T cell repertoires in COVID-19. TCRdb keeps only in-frame clones here, not all; method: immunoSEQ multiplex PCR. The sample contains 190,000 or so clones, around 84% of which appear only once. The specimen sequenced was peripheral blood. All receptors derive from a man in his forties with active or convalescent COVID-19. Both conserved end residues are part of each CDR3. A D gene is named only where the DNA matches it firmly. Clone size, where shown, is once, few, many, or a class for clones that have expanded.

TRBV9	NA	NA	TRBJ2-3	CASSVDSASTDTQYF	TGTGCCAGCAGCGTGGACAGTGCTAGCACAGATACGCAGTATTTT
TRBV29-1	NA	NA	TRBJ2-1	CSVEGGWAAYNEQFF	TGCAGCGTTGAAGGAGGGTGGGCTGCCTACAATGAGCAGTTCTTC
TRBV2	TRBD1	NA	TRBJ1-5	CASSVSPGQGNSNQPQHF	TGTGCCAGCAGTGTCTCCCCGGGACAGGGGAATAGCAATCAGCCCCAGCATTTT
TRBV30	TRBD2	NA	TRBJ2-1	CARASGGGHNEQFF	TGTGCGAGGGCGAGCGGGGGAGGCCACAATGAGCAGTTCTTC
TRBV4-2	NA	NA	TRBJ2-1	CASSQSAGRPREQFF	TGTGCCAGCAGCCAGAGCGCGGGGCGGCCCAGGGAGCAGTTCTTC
TRBV30	TRBD1	NA	TRBJ2-7	CAWSTPTGDYEQYF	TGTGCCTGGAGCACCCCGACAGGGGACTACGAGCAGTACTTC
TRBV5-1	NA	once	TRBJ1-5	CASSLTGTQPQHF	TGCGCCAGCAGCTTGACAGGGACTCAGCCCCAGCATTTT
TRBV11-3	TRBD1	once	TRBJ2-5	CASSSDRGRETQYF	TGTGCCAGCAGCTCCGACAGGGGGAGAGAGACCCAGTACTTC
TRBV5-1	TRBD1	NA	TRBJ2-1	CASSWGQGSYNEQFF	TGCGCCAGCAGCTGGGGACAGGGCTCATACAATGAGCAGTTCTTC
TRBV14	NA	NA	TRBJ2-3	CASSQDGTSTDTQYF	TGTGCCAGCAGCCAAGACGGGACTAGCACAGATACGCAGTATTTT
TRBV2	NA	few	TRBJ1-3	CASRRERSAGNTIYF	TGTGCCAGCAGGAGGGAACGCTCGGCCGGAAACACCATATATTTT
TRBV20-1	NA	NA	TRBJ2-5	CSASLATGTQYF	TGCAGTGCTAGTCTCGCAACGGGGACCCAGTACTTC
TRBV24-1	NA	NA	TRBJ2-1	CATSDPNRLDNEQFF	TGTGCCACCAGTGATCCCAACCGACTGGACAATGAGCAGTTCTTC
TRBV18	NA	NA	TRBJ1-1	CASSLGLANTEAFF	TGTGCCAGCTCACTGGGACTTGCGAACACTGAAGCTTTCTTT
TRBV11-2	NA	NA	TRBJ2-7	CASSLAPVAGRDEQYF	TGTGCCAGCAGCTTGGCCCCTGTGGCGGGGCGAGACGAGCAGTACTTC
TRBV3-1/TRBV3-2	TRBD2	NA	TRBJ2-5	CASSLRPSGGEDTQYF	TGTGCCAGCAGCCTTCGACCTAGCGGGGGTGAGGATACCCAGTACTTC
TRBV6-5	NA	NA	TRBJ1-6	CAGHGGRPSPLHF	TGTGCCGGACACGGGGGGCGGCCTTCACCCCTCCACTTT
TRBV30	NA	NA	TRBJ2-3	CAWSRTTGPSTDTQYF	TGTGCCTGGAGTAGAACTACAGGGCCCAGCACAGATACGCAGTATTTT
TRBV7-8	TRBD1	NA	TRBJ1-6	CASSTQQGQAINSPLHF	TGTGCCAGCAGCACGCAACAAGGACAGGCTATTAATTCACCCCTCCACTTT
TRBV2	NA	few	TRBJ1-5	CASSFGQNSNQPQHF	TGTGCCAGCAGTTTCGGACAGAATAGCAATCAGCCCCAGCATTTT
TRBV6-2/TRBV6-3	NA	many	TRBJ1-2	CASSYSGESTDNYGYTF	TGTGCCAGCAGTTACTCAGGCGAGTCCACAGATAACTATGGCTACACCTTC
TRBV7-2	NA	NA	TRBJ2-2	CASSLDQYLTGELFF	TGTGCCAGCAGCTTAGATCAGTACCTCACCGGGGAGCTGTTTTTT
TRBV5-1	TRBD2	NA	TRBJ2-3	CASSGGTLGTDTQYF	TGCGCCAGCTCCGGGGGGACTCTGGGGACAGATACGCAGTATTTT
TRBV25-1	NA	few	TRBJ1-2	CASSETAKGDGYGYTF	TGTGCCAGCAGTGAGACGGCTAAGGGGGACGGTTATGGCTACACCTTC
TRBV5-5	NA	NA	TRBJ1-4	CASSLESATNEKLFF	TGTGCCAGCAGCTTGGAGAGTGCAACTAATGAAAAACTGTTTTTT
TRBV9	TRBD2	once	TRBJ2-5	CASSVAGGPIPTQYF	TGTGCCAGCAGCGTAGCGGGGGGGCCGATACCGACCCAGTACTTC
TRBV24-1	NA	NA	TRBJ1-3	CATSDTGTGNTIYF	TGTGCCACCAGTGATACAGGGACTGGAAACACCATATATTTT
TRBV6-1	TRBD1	NA	TRBJ1-6	CASSDRRGHSPLHF	TGTGCCAGCAGTGACCGCAGGGGGCATTCACCCCTCCACTTT
TRBV6-5	TRBD1	few	TRBJ1-2	CASSPWGTANGYTF	TGTGCCAGCAGCCCCTGGGGGACAGCCAATGGCTACACCTTC
TRBV5-1	TRBD2	NA	TRBJ2-5	CASSRGTSGGAYQETQYF	TGCGCCAGCAGCCGTGGGACTAGCGGGGGGGCTTACCAAGAGACCCAGTACTTC
TRBV12-3/TRBV12-4	NA	NA	TRBJ1-2	CASSLPSNYGYTF	TGTGCCAGCAGTTTACCCAGTAACTATGGCTACACCTTC
TRBV15	TRBD1	few	TRBJ2-5	CATSRDKGAEETQYF	TGTGCCACCAGCAGAGATAAGGGGGCTGAAGAGACCCAGTACTTC
TRBV4-1	TRBD1	NA	TRBJ2-7	CASSSGTGLTYEQYF	TGCGCCAGCAGCTCCGGGACAGGGCTAACCTACGAGCAGTACTTC
TRBV7-9	TRBD2	NA	TRBJ2-1	CASSLPGLAGEAEQFF	TGTGCCAGCAGTTTGCCGGGACTAGCGGGGGAGGCGGAGCAGTTCTTC
TRBV19	NA	NA	TRBJ1-5	CATEHLNQPQHF	TGTGCCACCGAACACCTTAATCAGCCCCAGCATTTT
TRBV28	TRBD1	NA	TRBJ1-1	CASSPPRGPKAFF	TGTGCCAGCAGTCCTCCCAGGGGGCCAAAAGCTTTCTTT
TRBV5-1	NA	few	TRBJ1-6	CASSLGAGKSSPLHF	TGCGCCAGCAGCTTGGGGGCAGGGAAGAGTTCACCCCTCCACTTT
TRBV5-4	TRBD2	NA	TRBJ2-3	CASSIGLAGPTGDTQYF	TGTGCCAGCAGCATAGGACTAGCGGGGCCTACTGGAGATACGCAGTATTTT
TRBV11-3	NA	NA	TRBJ1-1	CASSVEGYTEAFF	TGTGCCAGCTCCGTTGAGGGATACACTGAAGCTTTCTTT
TRBV19	TRBD1	NA	TRBJ2-7	CASSLRTGASYEQYF	TGTGCCAGTAGTTTACGGACAGGGGCATCCTACGAGCAGTACTTC
TRBV29-1	TRBD1	NA	TRBJ1-1	CSGSGTGTTEAFF	TGCAGCGGCTCCGGGACAGGGACCACTGAAGCTTTCTTT
TRBV27	TRBD2	NA	TRBJ2-1	CASNSGVPGEQFF	TGTGCCAGCAATAGCGGGGTTCCGGGTGAGCAGTTCTTC
TRBV6-5	TRBD1	NA	TRBJ2-7	CASRSGTGPSYEQYF	TGTGCCAGCAGGTCCGGGACAGGACCTTCCTACGAGCAGTACTTC
TRBV6-6	TRBD1	few	TRBJ1-1	CASSPDRDEAFF	TGTGCCAGCAGCCCGGACAGGGACGAAGCTTTCTTT
TRBV6-5	NA	NA	TRBJ1-2	CASRWGQGYGYTF	TGTGCCAGCAGATGGGGGCAGGGCTATGGCTACACCTTC
TRBV6-6	NA	NA	TRBJ2-5	CASSRLGGRGETQYF	TGTGCCAGCAGTAGACTAGGAGGACGAGGGGAGACCCAGTACTTC
TRBV7-2	TRBD1	NA	TRBJ1-6	CASSLQGQANSPLHF	TGTGCCAGCAGTCTGCAGGGACAGGCTAATTCACCCCTCCACTTT
TRBV24-1	NA	few	TRBJ1-5	CATSDGGSGNQPQHF	TGTGCCACCAGTGATGGAGGGTCGGGCAATCAGCCCCAGCATTTT
TRBV3-1/TRBV3-2	NA	NA	TRBJ1-2	CASSHNRWNYGYTF	TGTGCCAGCAGCCATAACAGGTGGAACTATGGCTACACCTTC
TRBV3-1/TRBV3-2	TRBD2	NA	TRBJ2-7	CASGSSGGAHEQYF	TGTGCCAGCGGGTCTAGCGGGGGGGCGCACGAGCAGTACTTC
TRBV29-1	TRBD1	NA	TRBJ2-3	CSVVWGTGATDTQYF	TGCAGCGTTGTCTGGGGGACAGGGGCCACAGATACGCAGTATTTT